This T cell receptor (beta chain) was captured by sequencing in a study of identical twins. Study observations and caveats: Modeled out-of-frame TCR alpha sharing in monozygotic twins fell below observed levels. For cord blood, abundant beta clonotypes had fewer insertions, unlike memory repertoires, which showed none. The presence of invariant MAIT and iNKT cells could partly confound analyses of zero-insertion sequences.

CDR3 length: 17 residues. With 0 bases clipped from V and 2 bases from J, the junction kept 5 bases outside the gene matches. Per the germline V gene, CDR1 is SGHVS and CDR2 is FNYEAQ. TCRdb analysed the 5' RACE reads with MiXCR anew, one entry per CDR3 protein. The data show 450,000 or so distinct CDR3 sequences, more than 13% seen once. On this clonotype: The antigen is undetermined.

The same data also contributed to another study, on yellow fever vaccine responses in identical twins.

The gene calls are TRBV7-6 and TRBJ2-3; 10 bases map to TRBD2. The sequencing input was CD4+ T cells sorted from blood. The receptor was derived from a young woman in good health. DNA for the CDR3: TGTGCCAGCAGCTTAGCCTCTAGCGGGGGTACCACAGATACGCAGTATTTT. Its translation is CASSLASSGGTTDTQYF.